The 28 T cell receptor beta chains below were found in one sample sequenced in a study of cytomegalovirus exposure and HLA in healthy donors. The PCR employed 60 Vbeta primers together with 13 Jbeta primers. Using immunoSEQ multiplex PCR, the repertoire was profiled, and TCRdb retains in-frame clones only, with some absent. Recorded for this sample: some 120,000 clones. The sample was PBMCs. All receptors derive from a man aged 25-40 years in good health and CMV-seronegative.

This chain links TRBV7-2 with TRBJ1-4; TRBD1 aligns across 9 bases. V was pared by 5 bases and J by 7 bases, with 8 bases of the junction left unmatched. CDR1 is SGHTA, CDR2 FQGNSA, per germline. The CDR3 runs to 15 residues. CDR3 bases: TGTGCCAGCAGCCGGGGGACAGGGCGAGGTGAAAAACTGTTTTTT. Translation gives CASSRGTGRGEKLFF. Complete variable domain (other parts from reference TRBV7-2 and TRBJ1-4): GAGVSQSPSNKVTEKGKDVELRCDPISGHTALYWYRQSLGQGLEFLIYFQGNSAPDKSGLPSDRFSAERTGGSVSTLTIQRTQQEDSAVYLCASSRGTGRGEKLFFGSGTQLSVL.

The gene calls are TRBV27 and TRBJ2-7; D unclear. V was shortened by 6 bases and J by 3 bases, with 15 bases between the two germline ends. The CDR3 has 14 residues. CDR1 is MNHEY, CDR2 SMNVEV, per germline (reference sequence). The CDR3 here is CASSPTSVLYEQYF. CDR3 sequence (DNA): TGTGCCAGCAGCCCAACTTCGGTCCTCTACGAGCAGTACTTC.

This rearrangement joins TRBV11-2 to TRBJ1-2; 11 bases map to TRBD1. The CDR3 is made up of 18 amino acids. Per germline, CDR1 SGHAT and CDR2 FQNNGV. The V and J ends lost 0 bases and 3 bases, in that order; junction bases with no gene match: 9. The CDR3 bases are TGTGCCAGCAGCTTAGATGTTAGGACAGGGGGCGAGTACTATGGCTACACCTTC. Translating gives CASSLDVRTGGEYYGYTF.

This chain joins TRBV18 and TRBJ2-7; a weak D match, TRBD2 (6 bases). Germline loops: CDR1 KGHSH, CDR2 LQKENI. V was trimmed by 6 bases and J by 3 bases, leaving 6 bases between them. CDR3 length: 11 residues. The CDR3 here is CASSGGYEQYF. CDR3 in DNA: TGTGCCAGCTCGGGAGGCTACGAGCAGTACTTC.

The CDR3 DNA reads TGCGCCAGCAGCCTTCCGGGACTAAGCACAGATACGCAGTATTTT. Translating gives CASSLPGLSTDTQYF. The chain joins TRBV5-1 to TRBJ2-3, with 7 positions matching TRBD2. After removal of 4 bases from V and 0 bases from J, the junction contained 5 bases not matched to a gene. Germline-derived CDR1 and CDR2 are SGHRS and YFSETQ. The CDR3 contains 15 residues. The whole variable domain, filled in from reference TRBV5-1 and TRBJ2-3, reads KAGVTQTPRYLIKTRGQQVTLSCSPISGHRSVSWYQQTPGQGLQFLFEYFSETQRNKGNFPGRFSGRQFSNSRSEMNVSTLELGDSALYLCASSLPGLSTDTQYFGPGTRLTVL.

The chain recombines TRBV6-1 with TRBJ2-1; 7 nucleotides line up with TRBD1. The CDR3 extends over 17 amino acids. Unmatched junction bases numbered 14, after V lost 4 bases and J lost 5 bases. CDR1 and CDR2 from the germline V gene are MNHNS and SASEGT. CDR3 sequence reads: CASSGDRRGGFHNEQFF. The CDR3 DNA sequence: TGTGCCAGCAGTGGGGACAGACGGGGCGGGTTTCACAATGAGCAGTTCTTC.

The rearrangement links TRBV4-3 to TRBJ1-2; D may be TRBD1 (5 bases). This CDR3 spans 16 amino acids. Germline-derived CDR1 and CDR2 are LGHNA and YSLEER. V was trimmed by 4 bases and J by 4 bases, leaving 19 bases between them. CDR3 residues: CASSPERQGRGYGYTF. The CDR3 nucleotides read TGCGCCAGCAGCCCGGAGCGTCAAGGGAGGGGCTATGGCTACACCTTC.

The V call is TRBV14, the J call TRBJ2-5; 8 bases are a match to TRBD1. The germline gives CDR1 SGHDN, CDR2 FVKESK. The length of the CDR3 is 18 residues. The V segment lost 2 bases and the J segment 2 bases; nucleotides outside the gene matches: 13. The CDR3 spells CASSQRGFRTGQQETQYF. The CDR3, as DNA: TGTGCCAGCAGCCAACGAGGATTTAGGACAGGGCAACAAGAGACCCAGTACTTC.

CDR3 sequence: CASSQGNKRGVYNEQFF. The DNA of the CDR3 is TGTGCCAGCAGCCAAGGAAATAAGCGGGGGGTCTACAATGAGCAGTTCTTC. The chain recombines TRBV4-2 with TRBJ2-1, with 9 bases lining up with TRBD2. V dropped 1 base and J dropped 3; count of bases not matched to a gene: 7. There are 17 residues in the CDR3. Germline V gene data show CDR1 as LGHNA and CDR2 as YNFKEQ.

CDR3 in amino acids: CASSPRIGEDYGYTF. CDR3 nucleotides: TGTGCCAGCTCACCAAGGATAGGGGAGGACTATGGCTACACCTTC. The rearrangement links TRBV18 to TRBJ1-2; a weak D match, TRBD1 (5 bases). Per the germline V gene, CDR1 is KGHSH and CDR2 is LQKENI. The CDR3 runs 15 residues. V was cut by 2 bases and J by 3 bases, with 13 bases left in between. Together with reference TRBV18 and TRBJ1-2, the CDR3 gives the full variable domain: NAGVMQNPRHLVRRRGQEARLRCSPMKGHSHVYWYRQLPEEGLKFMVYLQKENIIDESGMPKERFSAEFPKEGPSILRIQQVVRGDSAAYFCASSPRIGEDYGYTFGSGTRLTVV.

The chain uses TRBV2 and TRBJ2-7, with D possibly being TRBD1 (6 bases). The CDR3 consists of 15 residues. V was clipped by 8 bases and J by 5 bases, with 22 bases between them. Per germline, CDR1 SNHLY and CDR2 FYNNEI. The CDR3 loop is CASVSDSFGLNEQYF. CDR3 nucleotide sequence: TGTGCCAGCGTTTCGGACAGTTTCGGCCTGAACGAGCAGTACTTC.

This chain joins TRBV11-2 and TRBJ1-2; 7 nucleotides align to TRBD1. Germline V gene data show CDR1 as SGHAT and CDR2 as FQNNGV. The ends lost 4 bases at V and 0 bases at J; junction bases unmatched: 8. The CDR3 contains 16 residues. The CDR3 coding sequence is TGTGCCAGCAGCTCAGTGACAGGGAGGACTAACTATGGCTACACCTTC. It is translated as CASSSVTGRTNYGYTF.

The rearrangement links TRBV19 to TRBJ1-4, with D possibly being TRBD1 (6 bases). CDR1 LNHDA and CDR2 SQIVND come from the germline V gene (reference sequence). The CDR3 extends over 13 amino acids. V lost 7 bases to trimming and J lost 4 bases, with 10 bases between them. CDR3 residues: CASTGHVNEKLFF. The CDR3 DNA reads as TGTGCCAGTACGGGACACGTTAATGAAAAACTGTTTTTT.

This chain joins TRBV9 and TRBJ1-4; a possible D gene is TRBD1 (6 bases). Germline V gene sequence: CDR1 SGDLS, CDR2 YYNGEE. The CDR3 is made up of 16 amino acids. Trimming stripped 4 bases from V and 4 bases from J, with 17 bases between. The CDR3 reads CASSPFGGAGNEKLFF. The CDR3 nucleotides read TGTGCCAGCAGCCCCTTTGGGGGGGCGGGTAATGAAAAACTGTTTTTT.

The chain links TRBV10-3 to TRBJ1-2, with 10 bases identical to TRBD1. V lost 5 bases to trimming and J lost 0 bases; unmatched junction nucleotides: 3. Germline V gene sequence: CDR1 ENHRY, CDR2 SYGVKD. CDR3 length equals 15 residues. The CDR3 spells CAISRGQGANYGYTF. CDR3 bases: TGTGCCATCAGTCGCGGACAGGGGGCTAACTATGGCTACACCTTC.

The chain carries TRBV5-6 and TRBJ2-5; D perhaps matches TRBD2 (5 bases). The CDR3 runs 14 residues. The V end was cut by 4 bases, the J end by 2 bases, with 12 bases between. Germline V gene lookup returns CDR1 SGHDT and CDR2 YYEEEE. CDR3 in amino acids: CASSRTGVQETQYF. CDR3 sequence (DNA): TGTGCCAGCAGCCGTACCGGGGTTCAAGAGACCCAGTACTTC.

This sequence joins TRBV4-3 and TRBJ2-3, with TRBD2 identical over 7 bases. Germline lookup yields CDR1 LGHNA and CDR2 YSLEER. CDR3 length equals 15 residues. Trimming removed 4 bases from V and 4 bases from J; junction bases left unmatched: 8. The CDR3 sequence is CASSRAPAGADTQYF. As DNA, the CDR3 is TGCGCCAGCAGCCGCGCTCCGGCGGGGGCAGATACGCAGTATTTT.

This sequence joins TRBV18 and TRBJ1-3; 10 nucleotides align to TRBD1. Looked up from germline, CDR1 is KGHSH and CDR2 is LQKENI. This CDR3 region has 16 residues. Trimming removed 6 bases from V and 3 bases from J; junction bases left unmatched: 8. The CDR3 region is CASSRGQGEGGNTIYF. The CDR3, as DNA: TGTGCCAGCTCCCGCGGACAGGGGGAAGGTGGAAACACCATATATTTT. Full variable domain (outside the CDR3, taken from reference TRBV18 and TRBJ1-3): NAGVMQNPRHLVRRRGQEARLRCSPMKGHSHVYWYRQLPEEGLKFMVYLQKENIIDESGMPKERFSAEFPKEGPSILRIQQVVRGDSAAYFCASSRGQGEGGNTIYFGEGSWLTVV.

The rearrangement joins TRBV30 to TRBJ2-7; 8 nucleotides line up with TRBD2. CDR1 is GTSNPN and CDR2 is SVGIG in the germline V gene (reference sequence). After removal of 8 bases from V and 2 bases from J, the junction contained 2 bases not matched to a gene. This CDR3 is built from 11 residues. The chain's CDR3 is CAAGGPYEQYF. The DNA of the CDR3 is TGTGCCGCGGGGGGACCCTACGAGCAGTACTTC.

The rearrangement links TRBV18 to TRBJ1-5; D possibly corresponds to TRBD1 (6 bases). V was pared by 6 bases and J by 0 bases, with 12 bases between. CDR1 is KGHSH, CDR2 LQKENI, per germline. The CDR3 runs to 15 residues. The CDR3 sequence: CASSQTGNSNQPQHF. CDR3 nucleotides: TGTGCCAGCTCGCAGACAGGTAATAGCAATCAGCCCCAGCATTTT. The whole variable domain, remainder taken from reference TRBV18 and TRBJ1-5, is NAGVMQNPRHLVRRRGQEARLRCSPMKGHSHVYWYRQLPEEGLKFMVYLQKENIIDESGMPKERFSAEFPKEGPSILRIQQVVRGDSAAYFCASSQTGNSNQPQHFGDGTRLSIL.

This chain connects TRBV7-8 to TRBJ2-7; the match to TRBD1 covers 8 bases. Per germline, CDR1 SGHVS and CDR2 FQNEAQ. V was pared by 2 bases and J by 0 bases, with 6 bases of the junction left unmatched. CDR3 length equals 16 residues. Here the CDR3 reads CASSLPRDRSSYEQYF. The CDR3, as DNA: TGTGCCAGCAGCTTACCCCGGGACAGGAGCTCCTACGAGCAGTACTTC.

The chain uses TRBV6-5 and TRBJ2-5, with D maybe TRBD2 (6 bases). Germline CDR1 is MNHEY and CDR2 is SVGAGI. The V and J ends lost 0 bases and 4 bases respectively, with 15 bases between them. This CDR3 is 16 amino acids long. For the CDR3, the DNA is TGTGCCAGCAGTTACTCCCTCGGCGGGGCCCCAGAGACCCAGTACTTC. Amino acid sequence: CASSYSLGGAPETQYF.

Written as DNA, the CDR3 is TGTGCCAGCAGATACCAGGGGGCGGGGGCCAACGTCCTGACTTTC. It encodes CASRYQGAGANVLTF. V usage is TRBV21-1 and J usage is TRBJ2-6; the DNA was not compared with TRBD1, the D call given in the table. TRBV21-1 is designated a pseudogene. CDR3 length: 15 residues.

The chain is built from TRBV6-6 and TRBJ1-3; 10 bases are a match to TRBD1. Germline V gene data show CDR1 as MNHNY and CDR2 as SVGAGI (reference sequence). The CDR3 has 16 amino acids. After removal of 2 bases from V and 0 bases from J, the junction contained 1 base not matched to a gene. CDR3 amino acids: CASSYGQGGSGNTIYF. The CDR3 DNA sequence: TGTGCCAGCAGTTACGGACAGGGGGGCTCTGGAAACACCATATATTTT.

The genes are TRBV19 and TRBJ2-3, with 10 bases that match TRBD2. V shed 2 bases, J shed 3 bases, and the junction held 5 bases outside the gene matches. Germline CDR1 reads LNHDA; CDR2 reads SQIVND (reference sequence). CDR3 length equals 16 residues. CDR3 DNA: TGTGCCAGTAGTATAAAGGCTAGCGGGGGTACAGATACGCAGTATTTT. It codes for CASSIKASGGTDTQYF.

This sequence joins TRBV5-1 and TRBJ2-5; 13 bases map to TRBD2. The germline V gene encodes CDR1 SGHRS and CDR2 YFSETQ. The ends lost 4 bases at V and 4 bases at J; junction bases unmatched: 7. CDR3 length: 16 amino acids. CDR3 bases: TGCGCCAGCAGCCCTAGGACTAGCGGGGGCAGAGAGACCCAGTACTTC. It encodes CASSPRTSGGRETQYF.

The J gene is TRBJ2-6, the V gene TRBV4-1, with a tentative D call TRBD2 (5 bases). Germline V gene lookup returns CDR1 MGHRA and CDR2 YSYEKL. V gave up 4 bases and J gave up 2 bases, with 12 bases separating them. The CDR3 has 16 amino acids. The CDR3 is CASSLFPGTGANVLTF. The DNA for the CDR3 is TGCGCCAGCAGCCTTTTTCCGGGGACTGGGGCCAACGTCCTGACTTTC.

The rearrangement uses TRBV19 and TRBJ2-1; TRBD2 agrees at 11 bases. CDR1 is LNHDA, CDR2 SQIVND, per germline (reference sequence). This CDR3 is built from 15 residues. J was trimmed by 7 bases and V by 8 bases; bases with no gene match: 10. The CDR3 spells CASEIAGGLGNEQFF. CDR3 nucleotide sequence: TGTGCCAGTGAGATAGCGGGGGGGCTAGGTAATGAGCAGTTCTTC.